Listed here are 26 T cell receptor beta chains from one sample, sequenced in a study of T cell changes during pregnancy in multiple sclerosis. Some clones are missing from TCRdb's copy, which holds only in-frame ones; the method was immunoSEQ multiplex PCR. Here the sample spans 89,000 or so clones, approximately 91% being singletons. Sequencing used PBMCs, obtained in the first trimester of pregnancy. Receptor source: a female donor in good health, serving as a control in a pregnancy study. Some clones in this sample may be carry-over from other donors' samples.

V usage is TRBV5-1 and J usage is TRBJ2-2, with 8 bases matching TRBD1. Unmatched junction bases numbered 11, after V lost 4 bases and J lost 3 bases. The CDR3 is 17 residues long. Germline CDR1 SGHRS, CDR2 YFSETQ. CDR3 protein: CASSRTGGGMDTGELFF. CDR3 nucleotides: TGCGCCAGCAGCAGAACAGGGGGTGGGATGGACACCGGGGAGCTGTTTTTT. The full variable domain, completed using reference TRBV5-1 and TRBJ2-2, is KAGVTQTPRYLIKTRGQQVTLSCSPISGHRSVSWYQQTPGQGLQFLFEYFSETQRNKGNFPGRFSGRQFSNSRSEMNVSTLELGDSALYLCASSRTGGGMDTGELFFGEGSRLTVL.

The chain links TRBV7-9 to TRBJ1-2, with 7 bases fitting TRBD1. With V trimmed by 7 bases and J by 3 bases, 8 bases remained unmatched. The CDR3 loop spans 14 amino acids. From germline, CDR1 is SEHNR and CDR2 FQNEAQ (reference sequence). The CDR3 region is CASTKTGADYGYTF. The CDR3 DNA follows: TGTGCCAGCACCAAAACAGGGGCAGACTATGGCTACACCTTC.

CDR3 sequence reads: CASRTSGGAGEQFF. DNA for the CDR3: TGTGCCAGCAGGACTAGCGGGGGGGCGGGTGAGCAGTTCTTC. This chain joins TRBV6-1 and TRBJ2-1, with TRBD2 matching over 14 bases. CDR3 length equals 14 residues. CDR1 and CDR2 from the germline V gene are MNHNS and SASEGT. J lost 9 bases, V lost 6 bases, and 4 bases had no gene match.

The V and J genes are TRBV7-9 and TRBJ1-2, with D perhaps TRBD1 (5 bases). Germline lookup yields CDR1 SEHNR and CDR2 FQNEAQ (reference sequence). Trimming pared 1 base from V and 3 bases from J, leaving 9 bases between. This CDR3 comprises 14 residues. CDR3 loop: CASSLVQGDYGYTF. The CDR3 DNA reads TGTGCCAGCAGCTTAGTCCAAGGGGACTATGGCTACACCTTC.

The V call is TRBV4-1, the J call TRBJ2-1, with 10 bases matching TRBD1. This CDR3 comprises 13 residues. The germline V gene encodes CDR1 MGHRA and CDR2 YSYEKL. The V and J ends lost 3 bases and 7 bases, in that order; junction bases with no gene match: 0. The CDR3 reads CASSQGQGNEQFF. CDR3 bases: TGCGCCAGCAGCCAGGGACAGGGGAATGAGCAGTTCTTC.

This chain connects TRBV5-1 to TRBJ2-1; 9 bases line up with TRBD1. Germline CDR1 reads SGHRS; CDR2 reads YFSETQ. The CDR3 spans 14 residues. V dropped 5 bases and J dropped 7; count of bases not matched to a gene: 7. The CDR3 protein is CASRTGTGYNEQFF. CDR3 coding DNA: TGCGCCAGCAGGACCGGGACAGGGTATAATGAGCAGTTCTTC.

The chain joins TRBV5-4 to TRBJ2-2; D might be TRBD2 (6 bases). V lost 0 bases, J lost 1 base, and 16 bases lay in between. The germline CDR1 and CDR2 sequences are SGHNT and YYREEE (reference sequence). The CDR3 covers 18 residues. This CDR3 is CASSLEALAKLNTGELFF. CDR3 in DNA: TGTGCCAGCAGCTTGGAGGCCCTAGCGAAGCTGAACACCGGGGAGCTGTTTTTT.

J is TRBJ1-2 and V is TRBV7-9, with 12 bases lining up with TRBD1. V gave up 7 bases and J gave up 8 bases; unmatched junction bases: 20. CDR1 SEHNR and CDR2 FQNEAQ come from the germline V gene (reference sequence). The CDR3 loop spans 18 amino acids. Here the CDR3 reads CASTAPPGTGGASRGYTF. CDR3 coding DNA: TGTGCCAGCACCGCACCACCCGGGACAGGGGGCGCATCGAGGGGCTACACCTTC.

The chain uses TRBV28 and TRBJ2-5, with D possibly being TRBD1 (6 bases). This CDR3 is built from 12 residues. Per the germline V gene, CDR1 is MDHEN and CDR2 is SYDVKM. Trimming took 7 bases from V and 2 from J, leaving 8 bases between them. The CDR3 sequence is CASTQGQETQYF. The CDR3, as DNA: TGTGCCAGCACACAGGGACAAGAGACCCAGTACTTC.

CDR3 nucleotide sequence: TGTGCCAGCAGCCAGCGAACCGGGACTAGCGGGAGGAGGCGGGAGACCCAGTACTTC. Protein sequence: CASSQRTGTSGRRRETQYF. The gene calls are TRBV14 and TRBJ2-5, with 15 positions matching TRBD2. The CDR3 length is 19 residues. V shed 3 bases, J shed 5 bases, and the junction held 13 bases outside the gene matches. CDR1 is SGHDN and CDR2 is FVKESK in the germline V gene.

This chain links TRBV30 with TRBJ2-1, with 9 bases identical to TRBD2. Germline V gives CDR1 GTSNPN, CDR2 SVGIG (reference sequence). The CDR3 extends over 14 amino acids. J gave up 6 bases and V 0 bases, and 3 bases lay outside the gene matches. CDR3 loop: CAWSVAGGINEQFF. The CDR3 DNA is TGTGCCTGGAGTGTGGCGGGAGGGATCAATGAGCAGTTCTTC.

The rearrangement uses TRBV7-7 and TRBJ1-1, with 7 bases lining up with TRBD1. From germline, CDR1 is SSHAT and CDR2 FNYEAQ (reference sequence). J lost 4 bases, V lost 5 bases, and 10 bases had no gene match. The CDR3 has 15 amino acids. The CDR3 region has the DNA TGTGCCAGCAGCGGACGGACAGGCCGGTTCACTGAAGCTTTCTTT. It encodes CASSGRTGRFTEAFF.

CDR3: CASSLDGNTGELFF. The CDR3 DNA reads as TGTGCCAGCAGCTTGGACGGGAACACCGGGGAGCTGTTTTTT. The genes are TRBV5-6 and TRBJ2-2; no reliable D call. CDR1 SGHDT and CDR2 YYEEEE come from the germline V gene. The V gene lost 0 bases and the J gene lost 1 base, with 4 bases spanning the gap. This CDR3 is built from 14 residues.

This chain connects TRBV6-5 to TRBJ2-3; 11 bases fit TRBD2. Germline CDR1 is MNHEY and CDR2 is SVGAGI. The CDR3 consists of 15 residues. Trimming removed 8 bases from V and 3 bases from J; junction bases left unmatched: 7. This CDR3 is CASRSTSGGTDTQYF. The CDR3 nucleotides are TGTGCCAGCCGATCTACTAGCGGGGGTACAGATACGCAGTATTTT.

This chain connects TRBV6-4 to TRBJ2-3; TRBD2 matches 8 bases. Germline loops: CDR1 MRHNA, CDR2 SNTAGT. The V and J ends lost 4 bases and 6 bases, in that order; junction bases with no gene match: 6. The CDR3 covers 14 residues. The CDR3 reads CASSGQAGADTQYF. In nucleotides, the CDR3 is TGTGCCAGCAGTGGCCAAGCGGGGGCGGATACGCAGTATTTT.

The genes are TRBV5-6 and TRBJ1-2; D is possibly TRBD1 (5 bases). CDR3 size: 14 residues. V lost 0 bases, J lost 2 bases, and 8 bases lay in between. Germline CDR1 SGHDT, CDR2 YYEEEE. The CDR3: CASSLVGENYGYTF. CDR3 bases: TGTGCCAGCAGCTTGGTAGGGGAAAACTATGGCTACACCTTC.

The chain joins TRBV5-1 to TRBJ2-1, with D perhaps matching TRBD1 (6 bases). Trimming took 3 bases from V and 4 from J, leaving 14 bases between them. Germline assignment: CDR1 SGHRS and CDR2 YFSETQ. CDR3 length: 15 amino acids. In DNA form, the CDR3 reads TGCGCCAGCAGCTCCGGACAGAACTTATACAATGAGCAGTTCTTC. Amino acids: CASSSGQNLYNEQFF.

The rearrangement joins TRBV18 to TRBJ2-7, with 8 bases fitting TRBD2. The CDR3 consists of 14 residues. The germline CDR1 and CDR2 sequences are KGHSH and LQKENI. The V and J ends lost 4 bases and 7 bases, in that order; junction bases with no gene match: 9. CDR3 DNA: TGTGCCAGCTCACTCAGCGGGAGCCCGAGGGAGCAGTACTTC. Amino acid sequence: CASSLSGSPREQYF.

The chain is built from TRBV6-4 and TRBJ2-6, with D possibly matching TRBD2 (5 bases). CDR1 MRHNA and CDR2 SNTAGT come from the germline V gene. The CDR3 runs to 15 residues. The V end was cut by 5 bases, the J end by 4 bases, with 12 bases between. The DNA of the CDR3 is TGTGCCAGCAGTCCCCGAGGGCGGGGGGCCAACGTCCTGACTTTC. It codes for CASSPRGRGANVLTF.

The gene calls are TRBV27 and TRBJ2-7; possible D gene TRBD1, 6 bases. The CDR3 is made up of 14 amino acids. V was trimmed by 7 bases and J by 2 bases, leaving 15 bases between them. The germline V gene encodes CDR1 MNHEY and CDR2 SMNVEV (reference sequence). The CDR3 loop is CASKIGTPPYEQYF. CDR3 sequence (DNA): TGTGCCAGCAAAATAGGGACACCTCCCTACGAGCAGTACTTC.

The chain links TRBV4-1 to TRBJ2-2; possible D gene TRBD1, 5 bases. This CDR3 spans 15 amino acids. Germline V gene sequence: CDR1 MGHRA, CDR2 YSYEKL. Trimming removed 0 bases from V and 4 bases from J, with 9 bases in between. This CDR3 reads CASSQDQGTTGELFF. CDR3 nucleotide sequence: TGCGCCAGCAGCCAAGATCAGGGTACCACCGGGGAGCTGTTTTTT.

The chain employs TRBV7-8 and TRBJ1-1; tentative D call: TRBD1 (5 bases). V was cut by 2 bases and J by 1 base, with 11 bases left in between. The CDR3 sequence is 15 residues long. CDR1 is SGHVS and CDR2 is FQNEAQ in the germline V gene. In nucleotides, the CDR3 is TGTGCCAGCAGCTTACAGGGATCCTCGAACACTGAAGCTTTCTTT. This gives the protein CASSLQGSSNTEAFF.

The rearrangement links TRBV7-2 to TRBJ2-1; 9 bases line up with TRBD1. Trimming at V came to 5 bases and at J to 7 bases, leaving 12 bases not matched to a gene. The CDR3 is 16 residues long. Germline assignment: CDR1 SGHTA and CDR2 FQGNSA. In DNA, the CDR3 is TGTGCCAGCAGCCCCGACCCGGGACAGGGTTTTAATGAGCAGTTCTTC. This encodes CASSPDPGQGFNEQFF.

This clone occurred once. The genes are TRBV18 and TRBJ1-2, with D perhaps matching TRBD1 (5 bases). CDR1 and CDR2 (germline): KGHSH, LQKENI. Trimming pared 3 bases from V and 7 bases from J, leaving 15 bases between. This CDR3 is 14 amino acids long. The CDR3 bases are TGTGCCAGCTCACCGATTGAGCAGGGAGGTGGCTACACCTTC. Translating it yields CASSPIEQGGGYTF.

This clone was seen a single time. The rearrangement links TRBV6-5 to TRBJ2-7, with D possibly being TRBD1 (6 bases). CDR1 MNHEY and CDR2 SVGAGI come from the germline V gene. V was clipped by 5 bases and J by 0 bases, with 11 bases between them. This CDR3 spans 14 amino acids. The CDR3 region is CASSLDRRSYEQYF. The CDR3 DNA sequence: TGTGCCAGCAGTCTGGACAGACGCTCCTACGAGCAGTACTTC.

V usage is TRBV7-2 and J usage is TRBJ2-7; 7 bases align to TRBD2. V dropped 0 bases and J dropped 6; count of bases not matched to a gene: 5. Germline V gene lookup returns CDR1 SGHTA and CDR2 FQGNSA. There are 14 residues in the CDR3. CDR3 DNA: TGTGCCAGCAGCTTAGCGCGGGAGCAGGCCGAGCAGTACTTC. Encoded protein: CASSLAREQAEQYF.